The following is a T cell receptor beta chain sequence with its context. Antigen: not known. These data originate in a study of cytomegalovirus exposure and HLA in healthy donors. While the first cohort had fewer than 850 subjects, the donors belonged to the separate validation cohort of about 120 subjects. The study, taken as a whole, reports: For most TCR sequences rarity was the rule, although some public TCRs occurred in many donors.

Looked up from germline, CDR1 is SGHAT and CDR2 is FQDESV (reference sequence). Unmatched junction bases numbered 6, after V lost 8 bases and J lost 1 base. The CDR3 is 14 amino acids. The protocol was immunoSEQ multiplex PCR, while the TCRdb copy is restricted to in-frame clones and leaves out a portion. Of roughly 280,000 clones listed, about 86% are singletons. This TCR came from a woman aged 18-29 years in good health and CMV-seronegative. The specimen was PBMCs. V gene TRBV11-1 combines with J gene TRBJ2-3; the match to TRBD2 covers 7 bases. CDR3 in amino acids: CASWEGGRTDTQYF. CDR3 coding DNA: TGTGCCAGCTGGGAGGGCGGTCGCACAGATACGCAGTATTTT.